Presented here are 11 T cell receptor beta chains from one specimen sequenced in a study of CD8 T cells in ankylosing spondylitis. No antigen has been assigned to these receptors. Whole-study results and caveats: Ankylosing spondylitis blood seemed to carry a telltale TCR beta motif made of about 8 highly homologous variants.

Using its own MiXCR run on the 5' RACE reads, TCRdb lists one record per CDR3 protein. The repertoire holds some 840,000 distinct CDR3 sequences, roughly 10% seen once, with approximately 0.51% in the top ten. The sequenced sample consisted of blood, either unsorted or a sorted T cell fraction (not recorded which). The receptor set was obtained from a male donor with ankylosing spondylitis.

The chain recombines TRBV20-1 with TRBJ2-7; D is undetermined. Trimming pared 0 bases from V and 0 bases from J, leaving 9 bases between. Germline CDR1 and CDR2: DFQATT and SNEGSKA (reference sequence). This CDR3 spans 14 amino acids. DNA for the CDR3: TGCAGTGCTAGAGATCCTGGCAGCTCCTACGAGCAGTACTTC. This sequence encodes CSARDPGSSYEQYF.

Ten or more counts support this clonotype. V gene TRBV6-1 combines with J gene TRBJ2-5, with TRBD1 identical over 9 bases. This CDR3 region has 14 residues. The J segment lost 2 bases and the V segment lost 5 bases, leaving 3 bases of the junction unmatched. Germline loops: CDR1 MNHNS, CDR2 SASEGT. CDR3: CASSRQGGQETQYF. The CDR3 bases are TGTGCCAGCAGTCGACAGGGGGGTCAAGAGACCCAGTACTTC.

The chain employs TRBV7-9 and TRBJ1-1; 7 positions match TRBD1. Germline V gives CDR1 SEHNR, CDR2 FQNEAQ (reference sequence). CDR3 size: 12 residues. V lost 5 bases, J lost 5 bases, and 2 bases stayed unmatched. The CDR3 DNA follows: TGTGCCAGCAGCCAGGGGGAGACTGAAGCTTTCTTT. Its translation is CASSQGETEAFF.

This clonotype has a handful of counts. The J gene is TRBJ2-3, the V gene TRBV7-2, with unresolved D. The CDR3 extends over 15 amino acids. Trimming cost V 1 base and J 0 bases, with 8 bases left between them. CDR1 is SGHTA and CDR2 is FQGNSA in the germline V gene. The CDR3 reads CASSLGFSSTDTQYF. For the CDR3, the DNA is TGTGCCAGCAGCTTAGGTTTTTCTAGCACAGATACGCAGTATTTT.

This chain links TRBV11-2 with TRBJ1-1; 8 bases line up with TRBD1. The junction had 5 bases not matched to a gene; V was cut back by 5 bases and J by 0 bases. The CDR3 is 15 residues long. Looked up from germline, CDR1 is SGHAT and CDR2 is FQNNGV. CDR3 loop: CASSGRTGMNTEAFF. The CDR3 DNA follows: TGTGCCAGCAGCGGCAGGACAGGGATGAACACTGAAGCTTTCTTT. Using reference TRBV11-2 and TRBJ1-1 for the parts outside the CDR3, the full variable domain is EAGVAQSPRYKIIEKRQSVAFWCNPISGHATLYWYQQILGQGPKLLIQFQNNGVVDDSQLPKDRFSAERLKGVDSTLKIQPAKLEDSAVYLCASSGRTGMNTEAFFGQGTRLTVV.

The rearrangement uses TRBV27 and TRBJ1-2; 7 nucleotides align to TRBD1. The CDR3 has 13 amino acids. V dropped 5 bases and J dropped 8; count of bases not matched to a gene: 8. The germline V gene encodes CDR1 MNHEY and CDR2 SMNVEV (reference sequence). CDR3 amino acids: CASSPGQAAGYTF. The DNA for the CDR3 is TGTGCCAGCAGTCCCGGACAGGCGGCCGGCTACACCTTC.

The chain carries TRBV15 and TRBJ1-6; D is perhaps TRBD1 (5 bases). The germline V gene encodes CDR1 LNHNV and CDR2 YYDKDF (reference sequence). Trimming removed 6 bases from V and 7 bases from J, with 16 bases in between. The length of the CDR3 is 15 residues. The CDR3 sequence: CATRGWQTENSPLHF. The CDR3 coding sequence is TGTGCCACCAGGGGTTGGCAGACAGAAAATTCACCCCTCCACTTT.

The chain joins TRBV7-2 to TRBJ2-6, with 7 bases matching TRBD1. Germline V gene data show CDR1 as SGHTA and CDR2 as FQGNSA. The trim removed 4 bases at V and 4 bases at J, leaving 4 bases unmatched. This CDR3 contains 15 residues. CDR3 nucleotide sequence: TGTGCCAGCAGCTCACAGGGGTACGGGGCCAACGTCCTGACTTTC. Its protein product is CASSSQGYGANVLTF.

The V and J genes are TRBV12-3 or TRBV12-4 and TRBJ2-7, with a weak D call TRBD2 (6 bases). The CDR3 length is 14 residues. V lost 6 bases and J lost 2, with 14 bases in between. CDR3 sequence reads: CASSSRDLTYEQYF. The CDR3 DNA reads as TGTGCCAGCAGCTCCCGGGACTTGACCTACGAGCAGTACTTC.

The chain employs TRBV9 and TRBJ2-7, with 9 bases that match TRBD2. The CDR3 has 15 amino acids. In germline, CDR1 is SGDLS, CDR2 YYNGEE. Trimming removed 0 bases from V and 7 bases from J; junction bases left unmatched: 8. This CDR3 is CASSVEPSGAGEQYF. CDR3 coding DNA: TGTGCCAGCAGCGTAGAGCCTAGCGGGGCGGGGGAGCAGTACTTC.

This chain uses TRBV6-5 with TRBJ1-2; maybe TRBD1 (5 bases). The CDR3 sequence is 16 residues long. V lost 0 bases and J 0 bases, leaving 11 bases between the germline ends. Germline V gene lookup returns CDR1 MNHEY and CDR2 SVGAGI. CDR3 sequence (DNA): TGTGCCAGCAGTTACTCAAGGACATTAGCTAACTATGGCTACACCTTC. Protein product: CASSYSRTLANYGYTF.